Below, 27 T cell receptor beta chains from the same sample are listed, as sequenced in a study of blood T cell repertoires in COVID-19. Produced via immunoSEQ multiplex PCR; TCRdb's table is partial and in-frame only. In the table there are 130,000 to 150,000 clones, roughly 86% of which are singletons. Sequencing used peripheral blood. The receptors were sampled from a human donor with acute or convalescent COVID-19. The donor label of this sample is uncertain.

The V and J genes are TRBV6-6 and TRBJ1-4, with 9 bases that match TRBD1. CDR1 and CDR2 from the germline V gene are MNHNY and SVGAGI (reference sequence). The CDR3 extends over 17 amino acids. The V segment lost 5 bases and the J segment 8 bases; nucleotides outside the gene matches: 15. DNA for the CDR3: TGTGCCAGCAGTCAAAAAGGCCGGGACAGGGTCTACGAAAAACTGTTTTTT. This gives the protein CASSQKGRDRVYEKLFF.

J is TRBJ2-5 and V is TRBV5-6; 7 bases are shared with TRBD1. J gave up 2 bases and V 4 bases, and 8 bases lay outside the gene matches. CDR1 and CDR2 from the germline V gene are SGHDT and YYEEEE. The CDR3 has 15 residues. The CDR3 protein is CASSLNAGGQETQYF. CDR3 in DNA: TGTGCCAGCAGCCTTAATGCAGGGGGACAAGAGACCCAGTACTTC.

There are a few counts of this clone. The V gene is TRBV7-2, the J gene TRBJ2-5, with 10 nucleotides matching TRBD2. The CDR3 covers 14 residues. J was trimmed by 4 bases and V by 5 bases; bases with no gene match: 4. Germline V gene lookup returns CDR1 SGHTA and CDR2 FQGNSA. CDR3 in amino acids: CASSQRLAGETQYF. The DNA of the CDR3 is TGTGCCAGCAGCCAGCGACTAGCGGGAGAGACCCAGTACTTC.

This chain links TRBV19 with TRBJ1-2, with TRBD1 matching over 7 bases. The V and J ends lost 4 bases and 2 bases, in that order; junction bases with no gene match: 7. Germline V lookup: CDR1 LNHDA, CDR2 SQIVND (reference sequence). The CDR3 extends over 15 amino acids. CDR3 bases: TGTGCCAGTAGTACAACTCGACAGGGAAACTATGGCTACACCTTC. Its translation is CASSTTRQGNYGYTF.

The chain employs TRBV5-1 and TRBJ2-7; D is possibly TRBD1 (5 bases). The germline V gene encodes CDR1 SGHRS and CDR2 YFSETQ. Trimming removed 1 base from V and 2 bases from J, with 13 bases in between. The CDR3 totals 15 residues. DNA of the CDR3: TGCGCCAGCAGCTTGTACCTAGGGGATACCTACGAGCAGTACTTC. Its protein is CASSLYLGDTYEQYF.

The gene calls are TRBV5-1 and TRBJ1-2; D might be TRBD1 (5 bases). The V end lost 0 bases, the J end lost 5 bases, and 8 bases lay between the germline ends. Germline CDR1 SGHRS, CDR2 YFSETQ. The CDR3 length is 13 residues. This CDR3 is CASSLAQDYGYTF. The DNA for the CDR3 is TGCGCCAGCAGCTTGGCACAGGATTATGGCTACACCTTC.

The CDR3 sequence: CASTPTVRGLNNGYTF. CDR3 in DNA: TGTGCCAGCACCCCAACTGTCAGGGGCCTCAACAATGGCTACACCTTC. The J gene is TRBJ1-2, the V gene TRBV2; D might be TRBD1 (6 bases). Trimming removed 7 bases at V and 6 bases at J, with 24 bases between. This CDR3 is 16 amino acids long. In germline, CDR1 is SNHLY, CDR2 FYNNEI.

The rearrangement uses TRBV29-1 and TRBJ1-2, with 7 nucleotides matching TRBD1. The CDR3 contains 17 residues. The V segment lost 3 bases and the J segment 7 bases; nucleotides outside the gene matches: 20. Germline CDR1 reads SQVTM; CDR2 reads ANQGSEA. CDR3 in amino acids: CSVEKGSPGQSAGGYTF. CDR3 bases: TGCAGCGTTGAGAAAGGCAGTCCGGGACAGTCGGCGGGTGGCTACACCTTC.

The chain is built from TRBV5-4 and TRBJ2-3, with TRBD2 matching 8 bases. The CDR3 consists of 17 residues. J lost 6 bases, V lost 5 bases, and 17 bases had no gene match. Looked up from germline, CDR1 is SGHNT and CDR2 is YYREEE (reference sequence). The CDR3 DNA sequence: TGTGCCAGCAGTTCGCGGCCCACCCGGGGGGGCTGGGATACGCAGTATTTT. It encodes CASSSRPTRGGWDTQYF.

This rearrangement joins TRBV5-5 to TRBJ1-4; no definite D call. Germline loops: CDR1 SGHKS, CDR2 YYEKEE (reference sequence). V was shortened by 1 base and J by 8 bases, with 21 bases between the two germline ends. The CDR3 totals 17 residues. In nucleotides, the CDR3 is TGTGCCAGCAGCTTGTTCTACGGGGTCGCTTTGGGCGAAAAACTGTTTTTT. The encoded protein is CASSLFYGVALGEKLFF.

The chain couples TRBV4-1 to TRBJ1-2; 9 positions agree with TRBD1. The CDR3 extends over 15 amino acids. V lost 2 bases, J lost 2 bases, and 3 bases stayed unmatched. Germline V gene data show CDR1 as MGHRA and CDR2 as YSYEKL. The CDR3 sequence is CASSQQQGANYGYTF. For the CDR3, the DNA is TGCGCCAGCAGCCAACAACAGGGGGCGAACTATGGCTACACCTTC.

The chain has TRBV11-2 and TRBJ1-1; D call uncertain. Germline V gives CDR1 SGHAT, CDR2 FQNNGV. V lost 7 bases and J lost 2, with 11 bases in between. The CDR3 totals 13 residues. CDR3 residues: CASTFGVNTEAFF. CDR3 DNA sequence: TGTGCCAGCACCTTCGGGGTTAACACTGAAGCTTTCTTT.

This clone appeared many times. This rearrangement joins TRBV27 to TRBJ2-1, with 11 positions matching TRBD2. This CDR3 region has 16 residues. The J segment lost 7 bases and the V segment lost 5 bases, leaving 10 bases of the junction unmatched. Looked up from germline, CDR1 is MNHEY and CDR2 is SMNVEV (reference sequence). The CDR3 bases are TGTGCCAGCAGTCTGACCAGACTAGCGGGGTTGAATGAGCAGTTCTTC. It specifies CASSLTRLAGLNEQFF.

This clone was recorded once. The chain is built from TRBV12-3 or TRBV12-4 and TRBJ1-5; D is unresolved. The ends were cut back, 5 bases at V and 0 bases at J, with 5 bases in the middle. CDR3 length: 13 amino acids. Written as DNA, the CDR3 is TGTGCCAGCAGTCTTAGTAGCAATCAGCCCCAGCATTTT. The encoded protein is CASSLSSNQPQHF.

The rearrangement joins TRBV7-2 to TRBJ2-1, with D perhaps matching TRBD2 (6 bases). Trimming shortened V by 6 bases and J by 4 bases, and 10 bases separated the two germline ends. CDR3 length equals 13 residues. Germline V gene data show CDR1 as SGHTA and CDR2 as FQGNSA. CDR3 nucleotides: TGTGCCAGCAGGGCTGGGGGGTACAATGAGCAGTTCTTC. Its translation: CASRAGGYNEQFF.

As DNA, the CDR3 is TGTGCCAGCAGCTACAGGGGATTAGGGACAGATACGCAGTATTTT. Translated: CASSYRGLGTDTQYF. V usage is TRBV7-9 and J usage is TRBJ2-3; 7 nucleotides match TRBD1. The CDR3 is 15 amino acids. Germline V lookup: CDR1 SEHNR, CDR2 FQNEAQ (reference sequence). V was clipped by 4 bases and J by 3 bases; unmatched bases: 7. Combining the CDR3 with reference TRBV7-9 and TRBJ2-3 gives the whole variable domain DTGVSQNPRHKITKRGQNVTFRCDPISEHNRLYWYRQTLGQGPEFLTYFQNEAQLEKSRLLSDRFSAERPKGSFSTLEIQRTEQGDSAMYLCASSYRGLGTDTQYFGPGTRLTVL.

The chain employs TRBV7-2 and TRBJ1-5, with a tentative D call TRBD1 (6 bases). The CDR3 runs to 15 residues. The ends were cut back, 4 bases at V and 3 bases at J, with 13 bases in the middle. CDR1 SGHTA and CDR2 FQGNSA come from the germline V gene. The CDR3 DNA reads TGTGCCAGCAGCTCAAGCATGGGACACAATCAGCCCCAGCATTTT. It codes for CASSSSMGHNQPQHF.

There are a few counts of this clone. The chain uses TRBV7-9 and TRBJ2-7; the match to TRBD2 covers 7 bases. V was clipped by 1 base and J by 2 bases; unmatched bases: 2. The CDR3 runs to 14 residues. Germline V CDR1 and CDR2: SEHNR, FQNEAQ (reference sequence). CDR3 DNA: TGTGCCAGCAGCTTAGAACGGGGGGCCTACGAGCAGTACTTC. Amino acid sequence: CASSLERGAYEQYF. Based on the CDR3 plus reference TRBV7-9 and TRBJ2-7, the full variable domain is DTGVSQNPRHKITKRGQNVTFRCDPISEHNRLYWYRQTLGQGPEFLTYFQNEAQLEKSRLLSDRFSAERPKGSFSTLEIQRTEQGDSAMYLCASSLERGAYEQYFGPGTRLTVT.

This chain's CDR3 is CASSYPGQGGGAFF. Here the CDR3 DNA reads TGTGCCAGCAGTTACCCAGGACAGGGCGGCGGAGCTTTCTTT. The chain links TRBV6-5 to TRBJ1-1, with 8 bases fitting TRBD1. This CDR3 contains 14 residues. V shed 2 bases, J shed 10 bases, and the junction held 9 bases outside the gene matches. CDR1 is MNHEY, CDR2 SVGAGI, per germline.

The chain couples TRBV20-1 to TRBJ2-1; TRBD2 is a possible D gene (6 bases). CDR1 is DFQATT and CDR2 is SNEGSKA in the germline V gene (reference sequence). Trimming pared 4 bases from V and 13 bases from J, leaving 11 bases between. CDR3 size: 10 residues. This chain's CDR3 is CSATPGLQFF. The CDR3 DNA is TGCAGTGCTACACCGGGACTCCAGTTCTTC.

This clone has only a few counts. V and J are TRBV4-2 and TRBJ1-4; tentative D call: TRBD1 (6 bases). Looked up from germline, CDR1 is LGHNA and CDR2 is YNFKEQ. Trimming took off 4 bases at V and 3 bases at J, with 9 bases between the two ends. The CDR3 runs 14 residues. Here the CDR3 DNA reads TGTGCCAGCAGCCCAGGGGTGGCTAATGAAAAACTGTTTTTT. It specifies CASSPGVANEKLFF.

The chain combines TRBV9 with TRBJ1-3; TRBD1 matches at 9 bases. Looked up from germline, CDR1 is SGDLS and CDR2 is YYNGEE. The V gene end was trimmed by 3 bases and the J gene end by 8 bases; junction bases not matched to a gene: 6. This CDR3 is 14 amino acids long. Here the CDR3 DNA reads TGTGCCAGCAGCGGCGGGACAGGGAGGGACACCATATATTTT. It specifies CASSGGTGRDTIYF.

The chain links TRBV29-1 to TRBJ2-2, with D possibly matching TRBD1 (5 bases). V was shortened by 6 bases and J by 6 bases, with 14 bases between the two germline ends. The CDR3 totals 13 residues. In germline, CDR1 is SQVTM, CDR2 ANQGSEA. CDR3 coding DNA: TGCAGCGTAGTACAGGCTTCGGCCGGGGAGCTGTTTTTT. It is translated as CSVVQASAGELFF.

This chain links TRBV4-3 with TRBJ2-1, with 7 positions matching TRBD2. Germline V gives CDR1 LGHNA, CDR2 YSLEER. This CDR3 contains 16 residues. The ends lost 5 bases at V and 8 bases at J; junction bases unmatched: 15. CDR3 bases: TGCGCCAGCAGCTTTGACTCGGGGGGAGCGAGCGATGAGCAGTTCTTC. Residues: CASSFDSGGASDEQFF.

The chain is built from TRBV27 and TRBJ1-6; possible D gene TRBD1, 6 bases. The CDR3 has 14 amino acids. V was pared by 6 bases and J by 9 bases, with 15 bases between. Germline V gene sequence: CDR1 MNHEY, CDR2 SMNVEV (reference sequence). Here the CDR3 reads CASSPRGRGSPLHF. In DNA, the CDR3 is TGTGCCAGCAGCCCCAGGGGAAGGGGTTCACCCCTCCACTTT.

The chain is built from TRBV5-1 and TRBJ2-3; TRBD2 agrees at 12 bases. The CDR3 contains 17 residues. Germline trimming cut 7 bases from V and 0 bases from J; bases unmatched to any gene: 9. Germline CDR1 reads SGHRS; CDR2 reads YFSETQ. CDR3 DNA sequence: TGCGCCAGCGGCGTTACTAGCGGGGGGCGAAGCACAGATACGCAGTATTTT. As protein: CASGVTSGGRSTDTQYF.

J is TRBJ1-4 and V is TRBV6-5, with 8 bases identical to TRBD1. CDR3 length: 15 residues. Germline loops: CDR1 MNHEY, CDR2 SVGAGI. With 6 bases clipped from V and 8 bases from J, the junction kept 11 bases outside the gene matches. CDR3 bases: TGTGCCAGCAGACCTGGACAGGGCAAGCGGGAAAAACTGTTTTTT. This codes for CASRPGQGKREKLFF.